These 14 T cell receptor beta chains came from one sample sequenced in a study of blood T cell repertoires in COVID-19. Sequencing was performed with immunoSEQ multiplex PCR; in TCRdb, only in-frame clones are kept and a portion is missing. The table includes approximately 350,000 clones, roughly 90% detected once. Specimen: peripheral blood. These receptors originate from a woman under 40 with COVID-19, enrolled during active disease.

The V gene is TRBV29-1, the J gene TRBJ2-3, with 13 nucleotides matching TRBD2. Trimming cost V 4 bases and J 6 bases; bases outside gene matches: 4. The CDR3 is 14 amino acids. Germline CDR1 reads SQVTM; CDR2 reads ANQGSEA. CDR3 loop: CSVARLAGGDTQYF. The CDR3 DNA reads TGCAGCGTTGCAAGACTAGCGGGGGGCGATACGCAGTATTTT.

This chain joins TRBV27 and TRBJ2-2, with 7 bases aligning to TRBD1. Looked up from germline, CDR1 is MNHEY and CDR2 is SMNVEV (reference sequence). This CDR3 is built from 14 residues. Unmatched junction bases numbered 6, after V lost 5 bases and J lost 6 bases. The CDR3 sequence: CASSPDRVAGELFF. The CDR3 DNA sequence: TGTGCCAGCAGTCCTGACAGGGTAGCCGGGGAGCTGTTTTTT.

This clone occurred a few times. V usage is TRBV5-4 and J usage is TRBJ2-1; D call uncertain. The CDR3 length is 15 residues. V lost 0 bases to trimming and J lost 0 bases, with 7 bases between them. Germline values: CDR1 SGHNT, CDR2 YYREEE (reference sequence). In DNA, the CDR3 is TGTGCCAGCAGCTTGGTGCGCGGCTCCTACAATGAGCAGTTCTTC. Encoded protein: CASSLVRGSYNEQFF. Full variable domain (missing parts from reference TRBV5-4 and TRBJ2-1): ETGVTQSPTHLIKTRGQQVTLRCSSQSGHNTVSWYQQALGQGPQFIFQYYREEENGRGNFPPRFSGLQFPNYSSELNVNALELDDSALYLCASSLVRGSYNEQFFGPGTRLTVL.

This clone was recorded only once. The chain recombines TRBV6-5 with TRBJ2-3; 10 nucleotides agree with TRBD1. V lost 2 bases, J lost 2 bases, and 1 base stayed unmatched. The CDR3 sequence is 15 residues long. The germline V gene encodes CDR1 MNHEY and CDR2 SVGAGI. The CDR3 DNA sequence: TGTGCCAGCAGTTACGGGACAGGGGCCACAGATACGCAGTATTTT. Amino acid sequence: CASSYGTGATDTQYF.

The chain joins TRBV15 to TRBJ2-3, with 9 nucleotides matching TRBD2. This CDR3 region has 15 residues. V shed 0 bases and J 3 bases; nucleotides not matched to a gene: 1. Germline loops: CDR1 LNHNV, CDR2 YYDKDF (reference sequence). For the CDR3, the DNA is TGTGCCACCAGCAGAGAGCTAGCGGGGACAGATACGCAGTATTTT. This translates into CATSRELAGTDTQYF.

DNA of the CDR3: TGTGCAGTGGAGGCCAGGGGCCAGAATTCACCCCTCCACTTT. It is translated as CAVEARGQNSPLHF. The V gene is TRBV7-6, the J gene TRBJ1-6, with D tentatively TRBD1 (6 bases). The CDR3 contains 14 residues. Looked up from germline, CDR1 is SGHVS and CDR2 is FNYEAQ.

This chain uses TRBV19 with TRBJ1-5; D ambiguous. The CDR3 is made up of 16 amino acids. Trimming stripped 6 bases from V and 0 bases from J, with 15 bases between. In germline, CDR1 is LNHDA, CDR2 SQIVND (reference sequence). The CDR3 spells CASRRTGQTSNQPQHF. As DNA, the CDR3 is TGTGCCAGTAGAAGGACTGGGCAGACTAGCAATCAGCCCCAGCATTTT.

On this clone itself: At the DNA level, this CDR3 is encoded by other sequences in the same sample as well. This chain connects TRBV27 to TRBJ1-3; no clear D gene. The ends were cut back, 5 bases at V and 4 bases at J, with 9 bases in the middle. CDR1 MNHEY and CDR2 SMNVEV come from the germline V gene (reference sequence). The CDR3 length is 13 residues. In DNA, the CDR3 is TGTGCCAGCAGTCCCGCGGGGGGAAACACCATATATTTT. Translating it yields CASSPAGGNTIYF.

This clone was seen a few times. The gene calls are TRBV19 and TRBJ2-2, with a tentative D call TRBD2 (6 bases). The V end lost 0 bases, the J end lost 9 bases, and 11 bases lay between the germline ends. The CDR3 contains 14 residues. The V gene's germline CDR1 is LNHDA and CDR2 SQIVND (reference sequence). CDR3 amino acids: CASSIDIGGRELFF. The CDR3 coding sequence is TGTGCCAGTAGTATAGATATTGGAGGGAGGGAGCTGTTTTTT.

This clone came up a few times. The V and J genes are TRBV7-6 and TRBJ1-1, with D hard to call. CDR3 length: 14 residues. V was trimmed by 5 bases and J by 0 bases, leaving 10 bases between them. Germline CDR1 is SGHVS and CDR2 is FNYEAQ. The CDR3 region has the DNA TGTGCCAGCAGCATCAGCGGGGTGAACACTGAAGCTTTCTTT. This gives the protein CASSISGVNTEAFF. Full variable domain (remainder filled in from reference TRBV7-6 and TRBJ1-1): GAGVSQSPRYKVTKRGQDVALRCDPISGHVSLYWYRQALGQGPEFLTYFNYEAQQDKSGLPNDRFSAERPEGSISTLTIQRTEQRDSAMYRCASSISGVNTEAFFGQGTRLTVV.

As to this clone: The CDR3 does not close with the conserved phenylalanine or tryptophan, likely indicating a read error. It is unclear where the CDR3 begins or ends on the DNA, so no DNA is shown, and the CDR3 is as TCRdb lists it. The CDR3 reads CASRAAVGGRPNFS. J is TRBJ2-7 and V is TRBV2; whether TRBD2, the table's D call, matches the DNA was not checked. The CDR3 contains 14 residues when both ends are counted. Per the germline V gene, CDR1 is SNHLY and CDR2 is FYNNEI.

The chain combines TRBV12-5 with TRBJ2-7, with TRBD2 identical over 7 bases. J gave up 5 bases and V 9 bases, and 7 bases lay outside the gene matches. Germline CDR1 reads LGHNT; CDR2 reads FRNRAP. The CDR3 is 12 amino acids. CDR3 nucleotides: TGTGCTAGGCGACCGGGGGGAGACGAGCAGTACTTC. Its translation is CARRPGGDEQYF.

The chain carries TRBV14 and TRBJ2-5, with TRBD1 as a possible D gene (6 bases). CDR1 SGHDN and CDR2 FVKESK come from the germline V gene. The V end was cut by 2 bases, the J end by 3 bases, with 22 bases between. The CDR3 covers 18 residues. The CDR3 DNA follows: TGTGCCAGCAGCCAAAGTCCAGGGGCAGGGTACTACAAAGAGACCCAGTACTTC. Translation gives CASSQSPGAGYYKETQYF.

The chain combines TRBV29-1 with TRBJ2-3; 11 bases are shared with TRBD1. Germline V gives CDR1 SQVTM, CDR2 ANQGSEA. Germline trimming cut 4 bases from V and 4 bases from J; bases unmatched to any gene: 1. The CDR3 has 13 residues. The CDR3 loop reads CSVGDRGADTQYF. The CDR3 DNA is TGCAGCGTTGGGGACAGGGGGGCAGATACGCAGTATTTT.